Listed below are T cell receptor beta chains from one sample, sequenced in a study of blood T cell repertoires in COVID-19. The data were produced by immunoSEQ multiplex PCR, yet TCRdb's version contains in-frame clones alone and is incomplete. The data contain around 100,000 clones, approximately 88% of them seen just once; the ten biggest clones take up 8.1%. The material sequenced was peripheral blood. All receptors come from a woman aged 35 to 49 with acute or convalescent COVID-19. Each CDR3 is given with its conserved first and last residue.

TRBV6-6 CATSTGVLNTEAFF
TRBV11-2 CASSRSVAGAATDTQYF
TRBV30 CAWRGRRTEAFF
TRBV6-1 CASSDQGHYGYTF
TRBV2 CASSRGQSVQPQHF
TRBV7-8 CASSLSAGGPSDTQYF
TRBV12-3/TRBV12-4 CASSVGADYEQYF
TRBV10-3 CAISESPVEQYF
TRBV6-5 CASISRGGAGGYTF
TRBV3-1/TRBV3-2 CASSHGPYGYTF
TRBV29-1 CSVEDPREASGYTF
TRBV12-3/TRBV12-4 CASSLGGEQYF
TRBV6-6 CASSRDGGAAYGYTF
TRBV29-1 CSVKPGNNQPQHF
TRBV5-6 CASSLGGGHLTDTQYF
TRBV7-3 CASSLSPSSYNEQFF
TRBV24-1 CATIQPQHF
TRBV2 CASSELNYGYTF
TRBV5-1 CASSRTGGEKLFF
TRBV12-5 CASGLVLGTGVGQPQHF
TRBV3-1/TRBV3-2 CASSRFTGSGNTIYF
TRBV18 CASSPTDSSYGYTF
TRBV30 CAWSGDRGLEQPQHF
TRBV27 CASSAVLTGQSSNTEAFF
TRBV4-3 CASSGGNTEAFF
TRBV2 CASSDLRPERNNEQFF
TRBV4-1 CASSQGQGGDYGYTF
TRBV5-1 CASSRTGQIPYNEQFF
TRBV4-1 CASSQYGTGEMEKLFF
TRBV6-1 CASSESPGQQQFF
TRBV10-2 CASSEPTYGVNTEAFF
TRBV19 CATRRGGGKYYGYTF
TRBV6-2/TRBV6-3 CASSYGQLSGNTIYF
TRBV15 CATSGRGGVGDYEQYF
TRBV5-4 CASSPGGLAGPPTDTQYF
TRBV2 CASRPGQGYGYTF
TRBV7-9 CASSSPHRTYEQYF
TRBV27 CASSPTGLYEQYF
TRBV2 CASTQQGTKYEQYF
TRBV2 CASSDRGRNSPLHF